This T cell receptor beta chain was documented in a study of blood T cell repertoires in COVID-19. In this sample, this clone turned up a few times. Some clones are missing from TCRdb's copy, which holds only in-frame ones; the method was immunoSEQ multiplex PCR. The sample yields over 70,000 clones, roughly 80% seen once. Recruited during active infection, patients (from Seattle) were subsequently followed longitudinally. Specimen: peripheral blood. The source is a man aged 25-45 years with COVID-19, enrolled during active disease.

CDR3 amino acids: CASSLQQGTNEKLFF. Here the CDR3 DNA reads TGTGCCAGCAGCTTACAACAGGGAACTAATGAAAAACTGTTTTTT. The rearrangement joins TRBV7-9 to TRBJ1-4; weak D call: TRBD1 (6 bases). The length of the CDR3 is 15 residues. Looked up from germline, CDR1 is SEHNR and CDR2 is FQNEAQ (reference sequence). Trimming left V 2 bases short and J 1 base short, with 8 bases between.